This T cell receptor (beta chain) came from a study of shared clonotypes between healthy human individuals. The study's findings and limits: Compared with clonotypes that all four donors shared, non-shared clonotypes had lower generation probabilities.

The germline CDR1 and CDR2 sequences are MNHEY and SVGAGI. The V segment lost 6 bases and the J segment 7 bases; nucleotides outside the gene matches: 9. CDR3 length equals 15 residues. Using immunoSEQ multiplex PCR, the repertoire was profiled, and TCRdb retains in-frame clones only, with some absent. This table has roughly 2.5 million clones, 85% to 95% appearing once. Of note for this clone: Its antigen is as yet unknown.

The sequenced material came from naive CD4+ T cells sorted from blood. Subset here: CD45RA+ positively selected. The V and J genes are TRBV6-5 and TRBJ1-6; TRBD1 agrees at 7 bases. The receptor's source is a man between 18 and 29 years old in good health. The CDR3 DNA reads as TGTGCCAGCAGCCTAACCGGGACAGTGAATTCACCCCTCCACTTT. Translating it yields CASSLTGTVNSPLHF.